The rows below give T cell receptor beta chains drawn from one sample of a study of blood T cell repertoires in COVID-19. Clones were sequenced by immunoSEQ multiplex PCR, and TCRdb holds only the in-frame ones, with some missing. The sample includes about 64,000 clones, 88% of them seen just once. The sample comprised PBMCs or T cells enriched from blood (not recorded which). These TCRs come from a woman in her forties who had recovered from COVID-19. Each CDR3 is given with its conserved first and last residue. The D gene is left open where the match is weak. Size is stated for part of the rows, as once, few or many counts, or as a class when the clone is expanded.

d_call: -
j_call: TRBJ2-1
v_call: TRBV9
clone_size: -
cdr3_aa: CASSVAPLAHGSSYNEQFF
cdr3_nt: TGTGCCAGCAGCGTAGCCCCTCTAGCGCATGGAAGCTCCTACAATGAGCAGTTCTTC

d_call: -
j_call: TRBJ1-3
v_call: TRBV10-3
clone_size: -
cdr3_aa: CAINYDGTGNTIYF
cdr3_nt: TGTGCCATCAATTATGACGGGACTGGAAACACCATATATTTT

d_call: -
j_call: TRBJ1-3
v_call: TRBV21-1
clone_size: -
cdr3_aa: CASSKKVGRRNTIYF
cdr3_nt: TGTGCCAGCAGCAAAAAGGTAGGCAGGAGAAACACCATATATTTT

d_call: -
j_call: TRBJ2-5
v_call: TRBV7-2
clone_size: -
cdr3_aa: CASSRGRQESQYF
cdr3_nt: TGTGCCAGCAGCAGGGGTCGGCAAGAGTCCCAGTACTTC

d_call: -
j_call: TRBJ2-7
v_call: TRBV7-9
clone_size: -
cdr3_aa: CASSSTGRVLEQYF
cdr3_nt: TGTGCCAGCAGCTCGACGGGCAGGGTTCTCGAGCAGTACTTC

d_call: -
j_call: TRBJ2-6
v_call: TRBV27
clone_size: -
cdr3_aa: CASTLVSGANVLTF
cdr3_nt: TGTGCCAGCACCCTAGTCTCTGGGGCCAACGTCCTGACTTTC

d_call: -
j_call: TRBJ2-1
v_call: TRBV6-5
clone_size: few
cdr3_aa: CASRDSYEQFF
cdr3_nt: TGTGCCAGCAGGGACAGCTATGAGCAGTTCTTC

d_call: -
j_call: TRBJ2-1
v_call: TRBV6-5
clone_size: -
cdr3_aa: CASSLRGRAYNEQFF
cdr3_nt: TGTGCCAGCTCCCTGCGGGGTAGAGCCTACAATGAGCAGTTCTTC

d_call: TRBD2
j_call: TRBJ2-7
v_call: TRBV3-1/TRBV3-2
clone_size: -
cdr3_aa: CASSQDRWRGNYEQYF
cdr3_nt: TGTGCCAGCAGCCAAGATAGGTGGCGGGGGAACTACGAGCAGTACTTC

d_call: TRBD1
j_call: TRBJ2-3
v_call: TRBV7-9
clone_size: -
cdr3_aa: CASSDRQGPDTQYF
cdr3_nt: TGTGCCAGCAGCGATCGACAGGGACCAGATACGCAGTATTTT

d_call: TRBD1
j_call: TRBJ2-6
v_call: TRBV4-1
clone_size: -
cdr3_aa: CASSQWTGIPSGANVLTF
cdr3_nt: TGCGCCAGCAGCCAATGGACAGGGATTCCTTCTGGGGCCAACGTCCTGACTTTC

d_call: -
j_call: TRBJ1-6
v_call: TRBV4-1
clone_size: -
cdr3_aa: CAPGQRTSSSYNSPLHF
cdr3_nt: TGCGCCCCTGGGCAACGGACTTCGAGCTCCTATAATTCACCCCTCCACTTT

d_call: TRBD1
j_call: TRBJ1-2
v_call: TRBV27
clone_size: few
cdr3_aa: CASSWDRDINGYTF
cdr3_nt: TGTGCCAGCAGTTGGGACAGGGATATTAATGGCTACACCTTC

d_call: -
j_call: TRBJ2-3
v_call: TRBV2
clone_size: -
cdr3_aa: CASNRPSSTDTQYF
cdr3_nt: TGTGCCAGCAACAGACCTTCTAGCACAGATACGCAGTATTTT

d_call: -
j_call: TRBJ2-6
v_call: TRBV19
clone_size: -
cdr3_aa: CATDTGYGANVLTF
cdr3_nt: TGTGCCACCGATACAGGGTACGGGGCCAACGTCCTGACTTTC

d_call: -
j_call: TRBJ2-5
v_call: TRBV5-8
clone_size: few
cdr3_aa: CASSRRLQETQYF
cdr3_nt: TGTGCCAGCAGCCGGCGACTGCAAGAGACCCAGTACTTC

d_call: -
j_call: TRBJ1-1
v_call: TRBV19
clone_size: -
cdr3_aa: CASSIGGGRTEAFF
cdr3_nt: TGTGCCAGTAGTATAGGCGGGGGTAGGACTGAAGCTTTCTTT